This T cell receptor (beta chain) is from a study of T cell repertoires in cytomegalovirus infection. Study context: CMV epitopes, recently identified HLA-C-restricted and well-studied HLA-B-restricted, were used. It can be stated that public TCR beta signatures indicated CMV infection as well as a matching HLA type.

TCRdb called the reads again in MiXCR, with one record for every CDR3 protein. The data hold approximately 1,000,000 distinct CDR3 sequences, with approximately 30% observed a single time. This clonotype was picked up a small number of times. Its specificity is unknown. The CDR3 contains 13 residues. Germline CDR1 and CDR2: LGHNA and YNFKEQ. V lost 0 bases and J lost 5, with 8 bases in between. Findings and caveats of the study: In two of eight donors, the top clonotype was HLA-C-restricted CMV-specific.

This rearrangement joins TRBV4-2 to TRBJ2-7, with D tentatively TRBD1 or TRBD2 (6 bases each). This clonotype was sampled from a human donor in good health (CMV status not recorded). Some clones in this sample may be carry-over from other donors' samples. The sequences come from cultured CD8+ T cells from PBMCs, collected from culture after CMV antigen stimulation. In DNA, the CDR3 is TGTGCCAGCAGCCAAGAAAGGGGGGACGAGCAGTACTTC. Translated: CASSQERGDEQYF.